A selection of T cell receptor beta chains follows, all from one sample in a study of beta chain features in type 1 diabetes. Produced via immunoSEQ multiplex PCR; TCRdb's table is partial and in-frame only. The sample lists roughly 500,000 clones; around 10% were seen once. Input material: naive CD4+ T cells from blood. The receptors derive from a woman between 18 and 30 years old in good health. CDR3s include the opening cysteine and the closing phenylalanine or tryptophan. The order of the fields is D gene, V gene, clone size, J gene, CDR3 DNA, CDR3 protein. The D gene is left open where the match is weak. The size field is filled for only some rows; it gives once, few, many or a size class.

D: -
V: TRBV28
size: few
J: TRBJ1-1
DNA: TGTGCCAGCAGCGTGGGCGGGAAGAACACTGAAGCTTTCTTT
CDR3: CASSVGGKNTEAFF

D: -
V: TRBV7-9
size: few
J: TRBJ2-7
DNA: TGTGCCAGCAGCTTAACCGTCTTGCGGGGTGGGTACGAGCAGTACTTC
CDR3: CASSLTVLRGGYEQYF

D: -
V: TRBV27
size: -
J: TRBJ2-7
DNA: TGTGCCACCAAGTCCCTGGTGGTGGACGAGCAGTACTTC
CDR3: CATKSLVVDEQYF

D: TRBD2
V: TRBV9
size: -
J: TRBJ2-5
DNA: TGTGCCAGCAGCGTAGGTCTAGCGGGGACGGCGGAGACCCAGTACTTC
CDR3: CASSVGLAGTAETQYF

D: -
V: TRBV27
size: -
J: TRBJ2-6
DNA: TGTGCCAGCAGTTTCTCCGGAGGGCCATCATCTGGGGCCAACGTCCTGACTTTC
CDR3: CASSFSGGPSSGANVLTF

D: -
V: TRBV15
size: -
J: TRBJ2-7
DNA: TGTGCCACCAGCAGAGATCGGGGGACCCGGGGCTACGAGCAGTACTTC
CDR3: CATSRDRGTRGYEQYF

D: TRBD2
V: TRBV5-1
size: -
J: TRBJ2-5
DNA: TGCGCCAGCAGCTGGGAGTTGTCGGCGGGAGAAGAGACCCAGTACTTC
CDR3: CASSWELSAGEETQYF

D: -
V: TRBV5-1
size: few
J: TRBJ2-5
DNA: TGCGCCAGCGGTCCTCAAACGGGAGAAGAGACCCAGTACTTC
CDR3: CASGPQTGEETQYF

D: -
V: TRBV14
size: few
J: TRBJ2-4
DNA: TGTGCCAGCAGCCGGAACGAGGCCTGGGCCAAAAACATTCAGTACTTC
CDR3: CASSRNEAWAKNIQYF

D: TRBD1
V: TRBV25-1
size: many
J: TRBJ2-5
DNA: TGTGCCAGCAGCCACTCAGGGACAGGGGGAAAGACCCAGTACTTC
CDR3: CASSHSGTGGKTQYF

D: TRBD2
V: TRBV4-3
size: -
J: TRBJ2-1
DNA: TGCGCCAGCAGCCAATCGGGACTAGTTTTTAATGAGCAGTTCTTC
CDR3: CASSQSGLVFNEQFF

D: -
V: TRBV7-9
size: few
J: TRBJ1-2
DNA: TGTGCCAGCAGCCACGGGGGCCCTGGGTACACCTTC
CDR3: CASSHGGPGYTF

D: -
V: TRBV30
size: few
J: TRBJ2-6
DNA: TGTGCCTGGAGTGTTGGGGACTCTGGGGCCAACGTCCTGACTTTC
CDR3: CAWSVGDSGANVLTF

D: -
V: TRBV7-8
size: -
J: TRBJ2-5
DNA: TGTGCCAGCAGCTTAGCACAGGGTCAAGAGACCCAGTACTTC
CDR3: CASSLAQGQETQYF